Listed here are 4 T cell receptor beta chains from one sample, sequenced in a study of blood T cell repertoires in COVID-19. Repertoires were generated with immunoSEQ multiplex PCR, while TCRdb's copy carries only in-frame clones and drops some. The table includes approximately 290,000 clones, roughly 86% detected once. The sample taken for sequencing was peripheral blood. Receptor source: a woman in her 30s with COVID-19, enrolled during active disease.

The genes are TRBV15 and TRBJ2-1; D is unclear. V was shortened by 6 bases and J by 4 bases, with 10 bases between the two germline ends. The CDR3 sequence is 13 residues long. CDR1 LNHNV and CDR2 YYDKDF come from the germline V gene (reference sequence). The CDR3 loop reads CATRDYTYNEQFF. The CDR3 DNA follows: TGTGCCACCAGAGATTATACATACAATGAGCAGTTCTTC. Full variable domain (rest looked up from reference TRBV15 and TRBJ2-1): DAMVIQNPRYQVTQFGKPVTLSCSQTLNHNVMYWYQQKSSQAPKLLFHYYDKDFNNEADTPDNFQSRRPNTSFCFLDIRSPGLGDTAMYLCATRDYTYNEQFFGPGTRLTVL.

Here the CDR3 reads CASAWGTSYEQYF. The CDR3 region has the DNA TGTGCCAGCGCGTGGGGCACATCCTACGAGCAGTACTTC. The genes are TRBV27 and TRBJ2-7, with D tentatively TRBD1 (5 bases). Germline lookup yields CDR1 MNHEY and CDR2 SMNVEV (reference sequence). This CDR3 is 13 amino acids long. Trimming left V 8 bases short and J 1 base short, with 12 bases between.

The rearrangement uses TRBV5-6 and TRBJ2-7; 7 bases agree with TRBD2. The length of the CDR3 is 15 residues. Trimming cost V 4 bases and J 5 bases; bases outside gene matches: 12. CDR1 and CDR2 (germline): SGHDT, YYEEEE. The CDR3 DNA reads as TGTGCCAGCAGCCGCCGCGTGGGGGGGGATCACGAGCAGTACTTC. Translated: CASSRRVGGDHEQYF. Variable domain in full (rest from reference TRBV5-6 and TRBJ2-7): DAGVTQSPTHLIKTRGQQVTLRCSPKSGHDTVSWYQQALGQGPQFIFQYYEEEERQRGNFPDRFSGHQFPNYSSELNVNALLLGDSALYLCASSRRVGGDHEQYFGPGTRLTVT.

The chain carries TRBV2 and TRBJ1-1; TRBD1 might be the D (5 bases). The V gene's germline CDR1 is SNHLY and CDR2 FYNNEI. CDR3 length: 14 residues. The V gene lost 4 bases and the J gene lost 4 bases, with 13 bases spanning the gap. The CDR3 region has the DNA TGTGCCAGCAGTGGGGAGGGGTCAAGCACTGAAGCTTTCTTT. Protein product: CASSGEGSSTEAFF. The full variable domain, with the rest looked up from reference TRBV2 and TRBJ1-1, is EPEVTQTPSHQVTQMGQEVILRCVPISNHLYFYWYRQILGQKVEFLVSFYNNEISEKSEIFDDQFSVERPDGSNFTLKIRSTKLEDSAMYFCASSGEGSSTEAFFGQGTRLTVV.